Below, 16 T cell receptor beta chains from the same sample are listed, as sequenced in a study of shared clonotypes between healthy human individuals. This table comes from immunoSEQ multiplex PCR, and its TCRdb copy is limited to in-frame clones, with some not included. Among approximately 2,200,000 clones listed, 93% were seen once. Positive CCR7 selection of CD45RO-negative cells yielded the naive CD8 cells, and terminally differentiated effector memory CD45RA+ cells were excluded. The sequencing sample was made of naive CD8+ T cells from PBMCs. Source of these receptors: a man aged 18 to 30 in good health. Some clones in this sample may be carry-over from other donors' samples.

The table lists this clone with a count of one. CDR3 nucleotide sequence: TGTGCCAGCAGTCCAATTAGCGGGAGGAACACAGATACGCAGTATTTT. Translation gives CASSPISGRNTDTQYF. V usage is TRBV28 and J usage is TRBJ2-3; 10 bases agree with TRBD2. V lost 5 bases, J lost 2 bases, and 7 bases stayed unmatched. Germline V CDR1 and CDR2: MDHEN, SYDVKM. This CDR3 is 16 amino acids long.

V usage is TRBV7-2 and J usage is TRBJ2-7; perhaps TRBD2 as D (5 bases). The CDR3 is 13 amino acids. V was shortened by 3 bases and J by 2 bases, with 8 bases between the two germline ends. From germline, CDR1 is SGHTA and CDR2 FQGNSA. The CDR3, as DNA: TGTGCCAGCAGCTTTAGAGGGACCTACGAGCAGTACTTC. Translated: CASSFRGTYEQYF. The complete variable domain, with remaining parts taken from reference TRBV7-2 and TRBJ2-7, reads GAGVSQSPSNKVTEKGKDVELRCDPISGHTALYWYRQSLGQGLEFLIYFQGNSAPDKSGLPSDRFSAERTGGSVSTLTIQRTQQEDSAVYLCASSFRGTYEQYFGPGTRLTVT.

The chain carries TRBV7-9 and TRBJ1-1, with D possibly matching TRBD1 (6 bases). This CDR3 is built from 15 residues. Germline assignment: CDR1 SEHNR and CDR2 FQNEAQ (reference sequence). The V end lost 8 bases, the J end lost 0 bases, and 16 bases lay between the germline ends. The chain's CDR3 is CASASSQGMNTEAFF. The CDR3 DNA sequence: TGTGCCAGCGCTAGTAGTCAGGGGATGAACACTGAAGCTTTCTTT.

This clone showed up just a few times. The chain recombines TRBV6-6 with TRBJ1-2; TRBD1 matches 7 bases. The CDR3 consists of 13 residues. Per the germline V gene, CDR1 is MNHNY and CDR2 is SVGAGI (reference sequence). Germline trimming cut 0 bases from V and 6 bases from J; bases unmatched to any gene: 1. The CDR3 nucleotides are TGTGCCAGCAGTTACTCGACAGGGCATGGCTACACCTTC. Its protein product is CASSYSTGHGYTF.

The rearrangement uses TRBV28 and TRBJ2-4; D could derive from TRBD1 or TRBD2 (5 bases each). Germline CDR1 MDHEN, CDR2 SYDVKM. Trimming left V 2 bases short and J 4 bases short, with 18 bases between. The CDR3 runs to 17 residues. CDR3 residues: CASSLDPGRRTKNIQYF. CDR3 in DNA: TGTGCCAGCAGTTTAGATCCGGGACGACGGACGAAAAACATTCAGTACTTC.

J is TRBJ1-1 and V is TRBV27, with D possibly being TRBD1 (5 bases). This CDR3 comprises 13 residues. Trimming took off 7 bases at V and 1 base at J, with 10 bases between the two ends. Germline values: CDR1 MNHEY, CDR2 SMNVEV (reference sequence). The CDR3 loop reads CASMGRANTEAFF. The CDR3 DNA follows: TGTGCCAGCATGGGCAGGGCGAACACTGAAGCTTTCTTT.

This chain joins TRBV27 and TRBJ2-7, with 7 nucleotides matching TRBD1. Germline CDR1 and CDR2: MNHEY and SMNVEV (reference sequence). V trimming: 6 bases; J trimming: 2 bases; junction bases outside the gene matches: 7. CDR3 size: 14 residues. The CDR3 coding sequence is TGTGCCAGCAGGACAATAGGGGGCCCCTACGAGCAGTACTTC. It translates to CASRTIGGPYEQYF.

This chain joins TRBV13 and TRBJ2-3; 12 positions agree with TRBD1. Trimming cost V 3 bases and J 6 bases; bases outside gene matches: 4. The CDR3 loop spans 15 amino acids. CDR1 and CDR2 (germline): PRHDT, FYEKMQ (reference sequence). CDR3 protein: CASSFRDRGPDTQYF. CDR3 coding DNA: TGTGCCAGCAGCTTCCGGGACAGGGGGCCGGATACGCAGTATTTT.

This rearrangement joins TRBV4-1 to TRBJ1-3, with D perhaps matching TRBD1 (5 bases). Trimming left V 3 bases short and J 2 bases short, with 14 bases between. Germline CDR1 and CDR2: MGHRA and YSYEKL. The CDR3 sequence is 16 residues long. The CDR3 loop is CASSQGHMGTGNTIYF. CDR3 nucleotides: TGCGCCAGCAGCCAGGGGCACATGGGAACTGGAAACACCATATATTTT.

The CDR3 DNA follows: TGTGCCAGCAGTTTTTCGGCGGTCAACTCCTACAATGAGCAGTTCTTC. This translates into CASSFSAVNSYNEQFF. The chain joins TRBV27 to TRBJ2-1; D uncertain. CDR3 length equals 16 residues. Germline CDR1 reads MNHEY; CDR2 reads SMNVEV (reference sequence). Between the trimmed V and J ends, which lost 3 bases and 0 bases, there was a span of 12 bases.

The chain links TRBV5-4 to TRBJ2-7; D may be TRBD2 (6 bases). The CDR3 loop spans 15 amino acids. Trimming removed 2 bases from V and 5 bases from J, with 17 bases in between. Germline V CDR1 and CDR2: SGHNT, YYREEE (reference sequence). In nucleotides, the CDR3 is TGTGCCAGCAGCTTTCTTGGGGGGATCATCGACGAGCAGTACTTC. This translates into CASSFLGGIIDEQYF.

The chain employs TRBV9 and TRBJ1-2; D call uncertain. The CDR3 covers 14 residues. The ends were cut back, 4 bases at V and 3 bases at J, with 13 bases in the middle. Germline V lookup: CDR1 SGDLS, CDR2 YYNGEE. The CDR3 nucleotides are TGTGCCAGCAGCATCCCAGGAGTTGACTATGGCTACACCTTC. This codes for CASSIPGVDYGYTF.

This chain connects TRBV9 to TRBJ2-2; D tentatively fits TRBD1 or TRBD2 (5 bases each). CDR1 and CDR2 (germline): SGDLS, YYNGEE. The CDR3 spans 14 residues. Trimming took 7 bases from V and 5 from J, leaving 15 bases between them. The CDR3 spells CASVGTDGTGELFF. In nucleotides, the CDR3 is TGTGCCAGCGTGGGGACCGACGGAACCGGGGAGCTGTTTTTT.

This chain connects TRBV29-1 to TRBJ2-2, with 8 bases that match TRBD1. CDR1 SQVTM and CDR2 ANQGSEA come from the germline V gene. Unmatched junction bases numbered 9, after V lost 5 bases and J lost 4 bases. There are 15 residues in the CDR3. Here the CDR3 DNA reads TGCAGCGTTCCTAGGACAGGGTCACGCACCGGGGAGCTGTTTTTT. This codes for CSVPRTGSRTGELFF.

This chain joins TRBV6-6 and TRBJ1-2; D remains ambiguous. There are 14 residues in the CDR3. From germline, CDR1 is MNHNY and CDR2 SVGAGI (reference sequence). Trimming shortened V by 6 bases and J by 6 bases, and 17 bases separated the two germline ends. The CDR3 DNA reads as TGTGCCAGCAGAGGAGGGTGGGTGGTGGATGGCTACACCTTC. This encodes CASRGGWVVDGYTF.

About this clone: Distinct nucleotide sequences in the sample also encode this CDR3. The chain couples TRBV29-1 to TRBJ1-1; no definite D call. The germline V gene has CDR1 SQVTM and CDR2 ANQGSEA. The V gene lost 7 bases and the J gene lost 5 bases, with 11 bases spanning the gap. This CDR3 has 11 amino acids. The CDR3 protein is CSDGEGTEAFF. The CDR3 DNA follows: TGCAGCGATGGGGAGGGTACTGAAGCTTTCTTT.